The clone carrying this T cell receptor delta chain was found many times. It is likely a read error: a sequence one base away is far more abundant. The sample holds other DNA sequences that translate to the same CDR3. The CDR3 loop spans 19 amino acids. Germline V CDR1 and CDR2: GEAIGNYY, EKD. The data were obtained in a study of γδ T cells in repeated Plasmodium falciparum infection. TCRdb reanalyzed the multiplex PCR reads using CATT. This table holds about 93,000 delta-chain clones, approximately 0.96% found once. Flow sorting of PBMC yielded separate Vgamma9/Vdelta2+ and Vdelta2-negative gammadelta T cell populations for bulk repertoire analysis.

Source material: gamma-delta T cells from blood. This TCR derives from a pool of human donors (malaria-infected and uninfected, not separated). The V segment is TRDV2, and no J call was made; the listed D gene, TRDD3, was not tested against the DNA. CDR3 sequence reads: CACDTEYWGIHLGTDKLIF. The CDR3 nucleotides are TGTGCCTGTGACACCGAGTACTGGGGGATACACTTGGGCACCGATAAGCTCATCTTT.